Following are 27 T cell receptor beta chains from one sample sequenced in a study of blood T cell repertoires in COVID-19. Assay: immunoSEQ multiplex PCR; the TCRdb copy retains only in-frame clones and omits some. The data contain roughly 250,000 clones, around 81% of them singletons. The source material was peripheral blood. Receptors were obtained from a woman in her sixties or seventies with active or convalescent COVID-19.

V usage is TRBV2 and J usage is TRBJ1-4; maybe TRBD1 (6 bases). Trimming removed 2 bases at V and 7 bases at J, with 14 bases between. Germline V gives CDR1 SNHLY, CDR2 FYNNEI. CDR3 length: 15 residues. CDR3 residues: CASSETTGIGEKLFF. CDR3 DNA sequence: TGTGCCAGCAGTGAAACGACAGGCATCGGTGAAAAACTGTTTTTT.

The chain has TRBV7-2 and TRBJ1-2, with D possibly being TRBD1 (6 bases). The CDR3 sequence is 15 residues long. Trimming removed 4 bases at V and 4 bases at J, with 16 bases between. The germline CDR1 and CDR2 sequences are SGHTA and FQGNSA. The CDR3 here is CASSSKGGTIYGYTF. In DNA, the CDR3 is TGTGCCAGCAGCTCGAAAGGTGGGACAATCTATGGCTACACCTTC.

This clone has a handful of counts. This chain joins TRBV19 and TRBJ1-2, with D unclear. From germline, CDR1 is LNHDA and CDR2 SQIVND (reference sequence). Trimming cost V 6 bases and J 6 bases, with 26 bases left between them. CDR3 length equals 17 residues. The CDR3 loop reads CASSSAYIREGRNGYTF. The CDR3, as DNA: TGTGCCAGTAGCTCCGCGTATATCCGGGAAGGGAGGAATGGCTACACCTTC.

This clone was detected once. The CDR3 coding sequence is TGTGCCAGCAGCTGGACCGGGACAGGTTTTCGCAGTGAGCAGTTCTTC. Translating gives CASSWTGTGFRSEQFF. The chain joins TRBV7-9 to TRBJ2-1, with 8 bases identical to TRBD1. V gave up 4 bases and J gave up 9 bases; unmatched junction bases: 14. Germline-derived CDR1 and CDR2 are SEHNR and FQNEAQ (reference sequence). The CDR3 is made up of 16 amino acids.

The chain's CDR3 is CASSQRNQGSPGQETQYF. The CDR3 DNA sequence: TGCGCCAGCAGCCAAAGGAATCAGGGTAGCCCAGGGCAAGAGACCCAGTACTTC. The genes are TRBV4-1 and TRBJ2-5; tentative D call: TRBD1 (5 bases). The CDR3 is 18 amino acids. Germline-derived CDR1 and CDR2 are MGHRA and YSYEKL. The germline V and J ends were trimmed by 2 bases and 2 bases, with 21 bases remaining between them.

The gene calls are TRBV7-9 and TRBJ1-1; no clear D gene. From germline, CDR1 is SEHNR and CDR2 FQNEAQ (reference sequence). The V end was cut by 1 base, the J end by 1 base, with 10 bases between. The CDR3 is 15 amino acids. As DNA, the CDR3 is TGTGCCAGCAGCTTAGTAGAGTCGAGGAACACTGAAGCTTTCTTT. This encodes CASSLVESRNTEAFF.

This sequence joins TRBV5-1 and TRBJ2-2, with D perhaps TRBD1 (6 bases). CDR3 length equals 16 residues. Trimming cost V 0 bases and J 5 bases, with 14 bases left between them. Germline CDR1 is SGHRS and CDR2 is YFSETQ. The CDR3 DNA sequence: TGCGCCAGCAGCTTGGCCCAACAGGGAAGGACCGGGGAGCTGTTTTTT. Translating it yields CASSLAQQGRTGELFF.

The DNA for the CDR3 is TGTGCCAGCAGCCAAACCGGACAGGGGACAGATACGCAGTATTTT. It is translated as CASSQTGQGTDTQYF. This chain uses TRBV3-1 (or the pseudogene TRBV3-2) with TRBJ2-3; 9 bases fit TRBD1. CDR3 length: 15 residues. V lost 2 bases to trimming and J lost 3 bases; unmatched junction nucleotides: 3. The germline V gene encodes CDR1 LGHDT and CDR2 YNNKEL (reference sequence).

For this clone: Given the absence of the conserved phenylalanine or tryptophan at the CDR3 end, a read error is likely. The V call is TRBV11-2, the J call TRBJ2-4, with D unresolved. Deletions cut 5 bases from V and 7 bases from J, with 15 bases between. This CDR3 has 14 residues. The germline gives CDR1 SGHAT, CDR2 FQNNGV. This CDR3 reads CASSPVRIGNIQYS. The DNA of the CDR3 is TGTGCCAGCAGCCCCGTGAGGATCGGCAACATTCAGTACTCC.

The chain is built from TRBV2 and TRBJ1-2, with 7 bases fitting TRBD1. Germline-derived CDR1 and CDR2 are SNHLY and FYNNEI. The CDR3 sequence is 13 residues long. The V gene end was trimmed by 5 bases and the J gene end by 4 bases; junction bases not matched to a gene: 4. The CDR3 DNA reads TGTGCCAGCAGTACAGGGGAAGGCTATGGCTACACCTTC. Its protein is CASSTGEGYGYTF. Full variable domain (missing parts from reference TRBV2 and TRBJ1-2): EPEVTQTPSHQVTQMGQEVILRCVPISNHLYFYWYRQILGQKVEFLVSFYNNEISEKSEIFDDQFSVERPDGSNFTLKIRSTKLEDSAMYFCASSTGEGYGYTFGSGTRLTVV.

The chain couples TRBV7-9 to TRBJ1-2, with TRBD1 matching 9 bases. Per germline, CDR1 SEHNR and CDR2 FQNEAQ (reference sequence). The CDR3 has 16 residues. The junction had 13 bases not matched to a gene; V was cut back by 7 bases and J by 4 bases. CDR3: CASIPPGTGNLYGYTF. The DNA for the CDR3 is TGTGCCAGCATCCCCCCGGGGACAGGGAACCTCTATGGCTACACCTTC.

The V and J genes are TRBV7-8 and TRBJ1-1, with 7 positions matching TRBD1. CDR3 length: 16 amino acids. Germline V gives CDR1 SGHVS, CDR2 FQNEAQ. Germline trimming cut 4 bases from V and 1 base from J; bases unmatched to any gene: 9. DNA of the CDR3: TGTGCCAGCAGCTGGATTCGGACAGGTACGAACACTGAAGCTTTCTTT. As protein: CASSWIRTGTNTEAFF.

V gene TRBV10-3 combines with J gene TRBJ1-6, with D tentatively TRBD1 (6 bases). Trimming pared 6 bases from V and 5 bases from J, leaving 14 bases between. This CDR3 spans 15 amino acids. Germline V gives CDR1 ENHRY, CDR2 SYGVKD. The CDR3 DNA reads as TGTGCCATCAGAACCCAGGGGATCGATAATTCACCCCTCCACTTT. Amino acid sequence: CAIRTQGIDNSPLHF.

Written as DNA, the CDR3 is TGTGCCAGCAGTGCACGACACTTCGTTAATGGCTACACCTTC. Its protein product is CASSARHFVNGYTF. The gene calls are TRBV27 and TRBJ1-2; D unresolved. Trimming took 5 bases from V and 6 from J, leaving 16 bases between them. CDR3 length: 14 residues. Germline V lookup: CDR1 MNHEY, CDR2 SMNVEV (reference sequence).

V usage is TRBV11-3 and J usage is TRBJ2-1, with 8 bases identical to TRBD2. The CDR3 length is 14 residues. Germline V lookup: CDR1 SGHNT, CDR2 YENEEA. The J segment lost 5 bases and the V segment lost 2 bases, leaving 2 bases of the junction unmatched. CDR3 nucleotide sequence: TGTGCCAGCAGCTTACGGGGGGGCCACAATGAGCAGTTCTTC. Translated: CASSLRGGHNEQFF.

The V call is TRBV6-5, the J call TRBJ2-1; TRBD2 matches 11 bases. In germline, CDR1 is MNHEY, CDR2 SVGAGI. This CDR3 has 14 amino acids. The V and J ends lost 6 bases and 5 bases, in that order; junction bases with no gene match: 3. For the CDR3, the DNA is TGTGCCAGCAGGGCGACTAGCGGGAACAATGAGCAGTTCTTC. Translated, it gives CASRATSGNNEQFF.

This sequence joins TRBV7-2 and TRBJ2-1; D unclear. The CDR3 totals 14 residues. Between the trimmed V and J ends, which lost 4 bases and 2 bases, there was a span of 9 bases. Looked up from germline, CDR1 is SGHTA and CDR2 is FQGNSA. CDR3 amino acids: CASSSRVTYNEQFF. For the CDR3, the DNA is TGTGCCAGCAGCTCAAGAGTCACCTACAATGAGCAGTTCTTC.

The chain uses TRBV20-1 and TRBJ2-1; 10 bases fit TRBD2. Germline lookup yields CDR1 DFQATT and CDR2 SNEGSKA (reference sequence). V trimming: 3 bases; J trimming: 4 bases; junction bases outside the gene matches: 3. The CDR3 length is 14 residues. DNA for the CDR3: TGCAGTGCTAGTAGGACTAGCGGTTACAATGAGCAGTTCTTC. It codes for CSASRTSGYNEQFF.

The chain has TRBV29-1 and TRBJ1-1; D gene uncertain. V was pared by 0 bases and J by 5 bases, with 7 bases between. The CDR3 loop spans 12 amino acids. Per germline, CDR1 SQVTM and CDR2 ANQGSEA. The CDR3 loop reads CSVEEARTEAFF. In DNA form, the CDR3 reads TGCAGCGTTGAAGAAGCTCGGACTGAAGCTTTCTTT.

The chain carries TRBV27 and TRBJ1-1; possibly TRBD1 for D (5 bases). Germline CDR1 is MNHEY and CDR2 is SMNVEV (reference sequence). V lost 3 bases and J lost 1, with 15 bases in between. The CDR3 runs 16 residues. CDR3 DNA: TGTGCCAGCAGTTTCTCCCTCAACAGGCAGAACACTGAAGCTTTCTTT. This gives the protein CASSFSLNRQNTEAFF.

This chain joins TRBV27 and TRBJ1-4; D unresolved. Germline V gene sequence: CDR1 MNHEY, CDR2 SMNVEV (reference sequence). The length of the CDR3 is 14 residues. V gave up 4 bases and J gave up 5 bases, with 11 bases separating them. The CDR3, as DNA: TGTGCCAGCAGTTACGGGCGAGGGAATGAAAAACTGTTTTTT. This codes for CASSYGRGNEKLFF.

The chain links TRBV4-2 to TRBJ2-7, with TRBD2 matching 7 bases. Germline V gene data show CDR1 as LGHNA and CDR2 as YNFKEQ. J was trimmed by 5 bases and V by 4 bases; bases with no gene match: 11. This CDR3 has 15 residues. The CDR3 region is CASSPLGGRAHEQYF. CDR3 bases: TGTGCCAGCAGCCCCCTAGGAGGGAGGGCCCACGAGCAGTACTTC.

This clone is classed as medium-sized. The DNA of the CDR3 is TGTGCCAGCAGCGTAGAGGGGGGACTATACAATGAGCAGTTCTTC. Residues: CASSVEGGLYNEQFF. The chain joins TRBV9 to TRBJ2-1, with D perhaps TRBD2 (7 bases). Germline V gene lookup returns CDR1 SGDLS and CDR2 YYNGEE. V lost 0 bases to trimming and J lost 4 bases, with 11 bases between them. The CDR3 consists of 15 residues.

The chain employs TRBV27 and TRBJ1-1; D perhaps matches TRBD1 (6 bases). CDR1 and CDR2 from the germline V gene are MNHEY and SMNVEV (reference sequence). The CDR3 loop spans 16 amino acids. V was trimmed by 5 bases and J by 2 bases, leaving 18 bases between them. The CDR3 DNA reads TGTGCCAGCAGTCCCCGGGGGGCGGAGGGAAACACTGAAGCTTTCTTT. This translates into CASSPRGAEGNTEAFF.

The chain couples TRBV7-3 to TRBJ2-1, with D unclear. The germline V and J ends were trimmed by 4 bases and 0 bases, with 16 bases remaining between them. Germline CDR1 SGHTA, CDR2 FQGTGA. This CDR3 is built from 17 residues. The CDR3 DNA reads TGTGCCAGCAGCTCATACAGCACATCGAGCTCCTACAATGAGCAGTTCTTC. Amino acid sequence: CASSSYSTSSSYNEQFF.

This chain links TRBV4-3 with TRBJ2-4; D remains unclear. V was clipped by 0 bases and J by 0 bases, with 18 bases between them. Germline V CDR1 and CDR2: LGHNA, YSLEER. This CDR3 has 19 amino acids. The CDR3, as DNA: TGCGCCAGCAGCCAAGAGAAAATCCCATCACAGTTAGCCAAAAACATTCAGTACTTC. It yields the protein CASSQEKIPSQLAKNIQYF.

The chain uses TRBV6-5 and TRBJ1-1, with D possibly TRBD1 on 5 matching bases. This CDR3 region has 13 residues. V dropped 6 bases and J dropped 4 bases, with 12 bases sitting between them. Germline loops: CDR1 MNHEY, CDR2 SVGAGI. As DNA, the CDR3 is TGTGCCAGCAGCTCCACAAGGGGCACTGAAGCTTTCTTT. As protein: CASSSTRGTEAFF.